This TCR beta chain was profiled in a study of cytomegalovirus exposure and HLA in healthy donors. Broader study findings: Investigators reported some 150 TCR beta chains as tied to cytomegalovirus. When analyzed later, the rates of TCR association showed variation by HLA locus, with DRB1 the most and HLA-C the fewest. Immune exposure was documented only through CMV serostatus.

CDR1 is MNHEY, CDR2 SVGAGI, per germline. This CDR3 spans 15 amino acids. The V segment lost 6 bases and the J segment 3 bases; nucleotides outside the gene matches: 4. The PCR had 60 Vbeta and 13 Jbeta primers. Repertoires were generated with immunoSEQ multiplex PCR, while TCRdb's copy carries only in-frame clones and drops some. The sample holds 65,000 to 85,000 clones, over 9.5% seen once. This clone was seen only a few times. The antigen is undetermined. This cohort consisted of healthy bone marrow donors. The source is a man aged 55 to 70 in good health and CMV-seropositive. Material: PBMCs. The rearrangement uses TRBV6-5 and TRBJ2-1; 11 bases align to TRBD2. Here the CDR3 reads CASSYGTSGYNEQFF. CDR3 sequence (DNA): TGTGCCAGCAGCTATGGGACTAGCGGCTACAATGAGCAGTTCTTC.